This TCR beta chain was captured by sequencing in a study of CD8 T cells in cerebrospinal fluid in Alzheimer's disease. Germline V gene lookup returns CDR1 SGHTA and CDR2 FQGNSA. The length of the CDR3 is 13 residues. Study findings and constraints: Expanded clones of at least 3% were commoner in Alzheimer's patients than healthy subjects.

With the 10x single-cell sequencing reads reprocessed, TCRdb shows one record per CDR3 protein and no DNA. Its listing shows just over 1,500 distinct CDR3 sequences. As for this clonotype: Antigen: not known.

Source material: cerebrospinal fluid. The gene calls are TRBV7-2 and TRBJ1-5; with no DNA, the TCRdb D assignment of TRBD1 cannot be verified. This TCR was recovered from a human donor in good health. This chain's CDR3 is CASSGDLNQPQHF.